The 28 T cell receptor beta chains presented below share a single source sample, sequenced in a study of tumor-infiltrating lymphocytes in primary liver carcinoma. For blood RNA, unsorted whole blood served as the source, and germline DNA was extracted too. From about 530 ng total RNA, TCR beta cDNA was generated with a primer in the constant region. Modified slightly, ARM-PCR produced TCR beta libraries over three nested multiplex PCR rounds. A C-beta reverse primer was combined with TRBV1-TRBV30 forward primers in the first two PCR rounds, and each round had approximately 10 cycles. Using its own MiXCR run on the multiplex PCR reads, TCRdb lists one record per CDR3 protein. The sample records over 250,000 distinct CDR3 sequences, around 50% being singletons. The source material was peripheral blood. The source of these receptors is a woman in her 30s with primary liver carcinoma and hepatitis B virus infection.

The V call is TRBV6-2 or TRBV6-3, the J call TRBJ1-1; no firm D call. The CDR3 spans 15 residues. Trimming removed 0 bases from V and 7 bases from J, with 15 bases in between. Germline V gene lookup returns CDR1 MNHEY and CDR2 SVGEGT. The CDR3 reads CASSYSAFPEDEAFF. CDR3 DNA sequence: TGTGCCAGCAGTTACTCGGCTTTTCCTGAAGATGAAGCTTTCTTT.

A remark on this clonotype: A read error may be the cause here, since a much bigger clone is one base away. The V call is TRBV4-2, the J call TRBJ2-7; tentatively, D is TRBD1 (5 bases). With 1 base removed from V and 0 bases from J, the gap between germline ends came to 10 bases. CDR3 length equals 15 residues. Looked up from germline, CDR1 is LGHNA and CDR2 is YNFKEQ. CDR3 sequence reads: CASSQGLGLSYEQYF. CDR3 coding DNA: TGTGCCAGCAGCCAAGGTCTGGGGCTCTCCTACGAGCAGTACTTC.

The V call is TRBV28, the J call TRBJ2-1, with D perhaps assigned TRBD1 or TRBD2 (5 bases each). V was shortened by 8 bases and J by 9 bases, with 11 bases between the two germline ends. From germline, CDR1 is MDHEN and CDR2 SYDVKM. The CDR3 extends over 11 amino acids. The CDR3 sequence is CASGGAFEQFF. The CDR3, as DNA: TGTGCCAGCGGGGGAGCCTTTGAGCAGTTCTTC.

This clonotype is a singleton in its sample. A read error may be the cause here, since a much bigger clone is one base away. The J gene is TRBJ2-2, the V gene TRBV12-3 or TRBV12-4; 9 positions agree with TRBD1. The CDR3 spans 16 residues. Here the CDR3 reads CVSSSQGAMGTGELFF. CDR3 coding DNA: TGTGTCAGCAGTTCACAGGGGGCTATGGGGACCGGGGAGCTGTTTTTT.

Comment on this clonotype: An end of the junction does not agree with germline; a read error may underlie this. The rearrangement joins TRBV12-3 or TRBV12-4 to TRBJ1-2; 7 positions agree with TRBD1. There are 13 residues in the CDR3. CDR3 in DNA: TGTGTCAGCAGTTTAGACAGGGCCGACGGCTACACCTTC. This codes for CVSSLDRADGYTF.

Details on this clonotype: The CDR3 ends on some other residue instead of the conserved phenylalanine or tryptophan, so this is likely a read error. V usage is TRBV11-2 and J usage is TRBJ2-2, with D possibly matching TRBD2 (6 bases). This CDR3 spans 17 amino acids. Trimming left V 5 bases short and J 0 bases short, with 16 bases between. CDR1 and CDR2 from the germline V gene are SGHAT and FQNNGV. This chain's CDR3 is CASSRRSTGANTGELFS. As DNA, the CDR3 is TGTGCCAGCAGCCGGCGTTCGACGGGGGCGAACACCGGGGAGCTGTTTTCT.

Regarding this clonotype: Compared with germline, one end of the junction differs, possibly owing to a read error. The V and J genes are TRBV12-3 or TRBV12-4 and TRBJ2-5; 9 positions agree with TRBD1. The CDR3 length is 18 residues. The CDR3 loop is CASSLTPGTGLDIQTQCF. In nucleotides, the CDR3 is TGTGCCAGCAGTCTAACGCCGGGGACAGGGCTCGACATACAGACCCAGTGCTTC.

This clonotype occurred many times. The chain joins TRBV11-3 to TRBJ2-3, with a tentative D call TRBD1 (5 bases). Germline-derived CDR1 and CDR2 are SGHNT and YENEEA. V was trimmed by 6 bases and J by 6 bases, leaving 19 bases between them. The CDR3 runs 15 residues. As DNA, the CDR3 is TGTGCCAGCAGGTATCAGGGTAGTCTCGCCGATACGCAGTATTTT. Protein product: CASRYQGSLADTQYF.

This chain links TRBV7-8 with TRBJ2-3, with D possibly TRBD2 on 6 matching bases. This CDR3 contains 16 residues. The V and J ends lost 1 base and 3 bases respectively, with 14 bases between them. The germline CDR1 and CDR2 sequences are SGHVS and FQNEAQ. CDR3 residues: CASSLEEGTGTDTQYF. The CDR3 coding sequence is TGTGCCAGCAGCTTAGAGGAGGGGACGGGTACAGATACGCAGTATTTT.

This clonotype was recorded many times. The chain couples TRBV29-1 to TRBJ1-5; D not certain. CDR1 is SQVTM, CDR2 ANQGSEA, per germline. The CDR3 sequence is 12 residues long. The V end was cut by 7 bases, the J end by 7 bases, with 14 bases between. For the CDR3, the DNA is TGCAGCGCTGCCAATGGGAACCAGCCCCAGCATTTT. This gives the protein CSAANGNQPQHF.

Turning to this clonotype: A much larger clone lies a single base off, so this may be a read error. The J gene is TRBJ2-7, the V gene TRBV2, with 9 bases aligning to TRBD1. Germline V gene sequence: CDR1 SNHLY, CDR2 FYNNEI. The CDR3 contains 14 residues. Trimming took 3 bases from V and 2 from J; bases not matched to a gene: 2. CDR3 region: CASSDGTGPYEQYF. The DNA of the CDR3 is TGTGCCAGCAGTGACGGGACAGGGCCCTACGAGCAGTACTTC. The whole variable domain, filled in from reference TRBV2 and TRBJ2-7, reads EPEVTQTPSHQVTQMGQEVILRCVPISNHLYFYWYRQILGQKVEFLVSFYNNEISEKSEIFDDQFSVERPDGSNFTLKIRSTKLEDSAMYFCASSDGTGPYEQYFGPGTRLTVT.

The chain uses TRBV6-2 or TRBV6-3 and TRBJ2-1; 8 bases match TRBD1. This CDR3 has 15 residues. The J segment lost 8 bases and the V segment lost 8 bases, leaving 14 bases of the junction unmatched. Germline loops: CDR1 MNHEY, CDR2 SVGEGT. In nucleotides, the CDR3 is TGTGCCAGCCGTCGACAGGGGTATGTAATCGATGAGCAGTTCTTC. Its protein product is CASRRQGYVIDEQFF.

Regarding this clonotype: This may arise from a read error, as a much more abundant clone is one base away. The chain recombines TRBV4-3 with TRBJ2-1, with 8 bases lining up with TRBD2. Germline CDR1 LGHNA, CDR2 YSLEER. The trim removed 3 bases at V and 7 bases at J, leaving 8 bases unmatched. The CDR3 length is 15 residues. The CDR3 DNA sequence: TGCGCCAGCAGCCACGCCGGGACTAGGGGTAATGAGCAGTTCTTC. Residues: CASSHAGTRGNEQFF.

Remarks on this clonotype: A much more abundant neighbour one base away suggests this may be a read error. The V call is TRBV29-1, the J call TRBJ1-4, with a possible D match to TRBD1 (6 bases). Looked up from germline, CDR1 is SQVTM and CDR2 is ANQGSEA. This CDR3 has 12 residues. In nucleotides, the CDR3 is TGCAGCGCGAGGGGGGGGAATGAAAAACTGTTATTT. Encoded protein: CSARGGNEKLLF.

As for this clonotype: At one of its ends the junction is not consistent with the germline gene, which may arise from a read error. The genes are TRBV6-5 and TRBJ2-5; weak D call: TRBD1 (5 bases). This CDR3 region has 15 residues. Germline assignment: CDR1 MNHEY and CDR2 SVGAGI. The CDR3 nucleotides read TGTACCAGCAGTTACTCCACAGGAAATGGAGAGACCCAGTACTTC. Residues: CTSSYSTGNGETQYF.

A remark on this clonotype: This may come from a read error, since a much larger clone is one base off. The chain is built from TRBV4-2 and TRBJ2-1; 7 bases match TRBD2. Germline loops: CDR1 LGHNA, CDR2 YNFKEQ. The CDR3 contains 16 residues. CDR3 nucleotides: TGTGCCAGCAACCAAGATCAAGGACTAGGCTACAATGAGCAGTTCTTC. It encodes CASNQDQGLGYNEQFF.

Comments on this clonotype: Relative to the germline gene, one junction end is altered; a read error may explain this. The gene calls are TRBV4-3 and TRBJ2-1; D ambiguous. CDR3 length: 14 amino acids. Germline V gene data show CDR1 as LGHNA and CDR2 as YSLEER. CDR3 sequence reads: CASSRTELVNEQFF. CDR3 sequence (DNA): TGCGCTAGCAGCCGCACAGAGTTGGTCAATGAGCAATTCTTC.

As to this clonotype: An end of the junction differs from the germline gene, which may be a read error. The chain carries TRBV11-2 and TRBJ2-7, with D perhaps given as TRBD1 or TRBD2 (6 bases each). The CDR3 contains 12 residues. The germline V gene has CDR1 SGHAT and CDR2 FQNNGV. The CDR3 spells CASRTGGYKQYF. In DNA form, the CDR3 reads TGTGCCAGTAGGACCGGGGGCTACAAGCAGTACTTC.

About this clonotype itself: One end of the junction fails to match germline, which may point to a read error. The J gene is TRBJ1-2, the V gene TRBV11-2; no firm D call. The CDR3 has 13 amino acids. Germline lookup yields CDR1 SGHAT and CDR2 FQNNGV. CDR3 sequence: CAGSDNTNYGYTF. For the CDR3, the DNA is TGTGCCGGCAGCGACAATACTAACTATGGCTACACCTTC.

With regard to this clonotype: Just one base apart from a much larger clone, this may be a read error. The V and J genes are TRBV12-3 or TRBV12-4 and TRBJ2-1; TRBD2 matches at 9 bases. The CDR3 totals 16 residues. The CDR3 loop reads CTSSSPSGRKYNEQFF. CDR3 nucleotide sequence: TGTACCAGCAGTTCCCCCAGCGGGAGGAAATACAATGAGCAGTTCTTC.

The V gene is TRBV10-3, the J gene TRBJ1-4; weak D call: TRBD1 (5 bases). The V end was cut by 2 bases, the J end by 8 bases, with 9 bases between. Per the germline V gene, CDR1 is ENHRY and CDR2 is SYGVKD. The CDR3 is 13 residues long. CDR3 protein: CAISEQGSEKLFF. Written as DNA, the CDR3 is TGTGCCATCAGTGAGCAGGGATCAGAAAAACTGTTTTTT.

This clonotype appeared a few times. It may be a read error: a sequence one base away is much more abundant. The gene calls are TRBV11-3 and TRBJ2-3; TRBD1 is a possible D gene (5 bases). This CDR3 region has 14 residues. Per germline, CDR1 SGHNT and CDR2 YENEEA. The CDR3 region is CANSLGRDTDTQYF. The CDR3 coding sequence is TGTGCCAACAGCTTAGGCAGGGACACAGATACGCAGTATTTT.

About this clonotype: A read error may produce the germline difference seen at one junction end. CDR3 in DNA: TGTACCAGCAGAGGTGGTTTAATCTCCGCAGATACGCAGTATTTT. Translated: CTSRGGLISADTQYF. J is TRBJ2-3 and V is TRBV6-5; D unresolved. The CDR3 is 15 amino acids. Germline V gene sequence: CDR1 MNHEY, CDR2 SVGAGI.

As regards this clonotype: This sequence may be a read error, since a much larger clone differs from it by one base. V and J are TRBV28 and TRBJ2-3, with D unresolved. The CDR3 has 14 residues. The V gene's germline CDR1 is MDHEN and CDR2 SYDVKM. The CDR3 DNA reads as TGTGCCAGCAGTTTTCTATCGGGCACAGATGCGCAGTATTTT. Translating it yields CASSFLSGTDAQYF. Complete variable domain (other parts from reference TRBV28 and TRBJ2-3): DVKVTQSSRYLVKRTGEKVFLECVQDMDHENMFWYRQDPGLGLRLIYFSYDVKMKEKGDIPEGYSVSREKKERFSLILESASTNQTSMYLCASSFLSGTDAQYFGPGTRLTVL.

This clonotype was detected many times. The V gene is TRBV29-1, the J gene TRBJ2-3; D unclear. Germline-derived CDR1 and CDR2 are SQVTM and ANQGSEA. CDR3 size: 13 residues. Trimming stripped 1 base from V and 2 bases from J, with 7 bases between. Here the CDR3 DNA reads TGCAGCGTTGAAGGTTTAATCACAGATACGCAGTATTTT. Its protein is CSVEGLITDTQYF.

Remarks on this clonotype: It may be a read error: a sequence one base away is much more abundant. CDR3 in DNA: TGTGCCAGCAGTCCCCGGGATCCGTCCTCTGGGGCCAACATCCTGACTTTC. Translated: CASSPRDPSSGANILTF. This chain links TRBV6-5 with TRBJ2-6; D may correspond to TRBD1 or TRBD2 (5 bases each). CDR1 is MNHEY and CDR2 is SVGAGI in the germline V gene. The CDR3 is made up of 17 amino acids.

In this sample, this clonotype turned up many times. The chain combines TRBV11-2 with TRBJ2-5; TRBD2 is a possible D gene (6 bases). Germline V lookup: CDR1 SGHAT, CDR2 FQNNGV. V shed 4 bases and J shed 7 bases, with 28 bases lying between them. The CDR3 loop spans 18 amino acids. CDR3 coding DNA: TGTGCCAGCAGCTCGGATCGGTCAATTCGGGGGATTTTTGCGACCCAGTACTTC. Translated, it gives CASSSDRSIRGIFATQYF.

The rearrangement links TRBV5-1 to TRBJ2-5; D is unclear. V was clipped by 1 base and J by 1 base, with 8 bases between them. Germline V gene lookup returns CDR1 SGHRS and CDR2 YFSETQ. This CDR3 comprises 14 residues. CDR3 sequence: CASSLFSAQETQYF. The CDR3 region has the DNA TGCGCCAGCAGCTTGTTTTCGGCCCAAGAGACCCAGTACTTC.